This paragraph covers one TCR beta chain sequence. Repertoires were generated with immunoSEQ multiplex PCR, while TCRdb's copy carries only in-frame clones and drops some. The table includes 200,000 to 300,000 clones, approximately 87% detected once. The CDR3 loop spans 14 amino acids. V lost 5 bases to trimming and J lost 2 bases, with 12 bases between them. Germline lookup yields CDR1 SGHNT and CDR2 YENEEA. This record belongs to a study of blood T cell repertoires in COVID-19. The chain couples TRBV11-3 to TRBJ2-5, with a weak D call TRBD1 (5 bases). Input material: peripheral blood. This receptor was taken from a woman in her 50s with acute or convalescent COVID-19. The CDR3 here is CASSLSRGQETQYF. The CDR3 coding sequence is TGTGCCAGCAGCCTCTCAAGGGGTCAAGAGACCCAGTACTTC.